This T cell receptor (beta chain) was obtained from a study of shared clonotypes between healthy human individuals. Naive CD45RA+ and memory CD45RA-negative subsets were split from CD4+ cells. On this clone itself: The antigen is unknown.

Findings and caveats of the study: Sorted-subset samples were not fully sequenced, rarefaction indicated. Among the subsets, naive ones generally showed larger estimated richness than memory ones.

The method was immunoSEQ multiplex PCR; TCRdb's version includes in-frame clones alone and lacks a portion of them. The table shows millions of clones, with 85% to 95% occurring only once. The V end was cut by 2 bases, the J end by 5 bases, with 12 bases between. This CDR3 has 15 amino acids. Looked up from germline, CDR1 is MGHRA and CDR2 is YSYEKL. The clonotype was recovered from a man aged 18-30 years in good health. Some clones in this sample may be carry-over from other donors' samples. The sample taken for sequencing was naive CD4+ T cells from PBMCs. Noted subset: CD45RA+ positively selected. The gene calls are TRBV4-1 and TRBJ2-2; tentative D call: TRBD1 (6 bases). The CDR3 sequence is CASSQNRDGTGELFF. The CDR3 DNA sequence: TGCGCCAGCAGCCAAAACAGGGATGGGACCGGGGAGCTGTTTTTT.